This T cell receptor (beta chain) was sequenced for a study of blood T cell repertoires in COVID-19. The wider study: Acute and convalescent COVID-19 specimens originated in the United States, Italy and Spain. T cells, B-cell-depleted T cells, or PBMCs supplied cDNA or gDNA.

Per the study methods: Researchers report that nucleated cell counts were estimated from reference gene primer amplification. Libraries were prepared by immunoSEQ multiplex PCR; TCRdb keeps only in-frame clonotypes and omits some of them. V, J and clone size were drawn from that table, and D and trimming were deduced from the DNA. The data contain tens of thousands of clones, about 90% of them singletons. This TCR was recovered from a man aged 80 or over with acute or convalescent COVID-19. Sequenced sample: peripheral blood.

CDR3 amino acids: CASSKNEAGDYNEQFF. The CDR3 DNA reads as TGTGCCAGCAGCAAAAATGAGGCAGGGGACTACAATGAGCAGTTCTTC. The V call is TRBV21-1, the J call TRBJ2-1; TRBD1, as called in the table, went unchecked against the DNA. TRBV21-1 is labeled a pseudogene. This CDR3 comprises 16 residues.